This entry lists 15 T cell receptor beta chains sequenced from one sample in a study of T cell changes during pregnancy in multiple sclerosis. Sequencing was performed with immunoSEQ multiplex PCR; in TCRdb, only in-frame clones are kept and a portion is missing. The table shows 50,000 or so clones, with roughly 92% occurring only once. Sample: CD4+ T cells from peripheral blood mononuclear cells, taken before pregnancy. The source is a female donor with multiple sclerosis, enrolled in a pregnancy study.

The CDR3 here is CASSSTLAGHTDTQYF. The DNA of the CDR3 is TGTGCCAGCAGCTCAACACTAGCGGGGCACACAGATACGCAGTATTTT. This chain uses TRBV5-6 with TRBJ2-3; 10 bases are a match to TRBD2. Germline CDR1 is SGHDT and CDR2 is YYEEEE. J gave up 2 bases and V 3 bases, and 6 bases lay outside the gene matches. There are 16 residues in the CDR3.

The chain has TRBV7-9 and TRBJ1-4; TRBD1 agrees at 7 bases. V trimming: 5 bases; J trimming: 8 bases; junction bases outside the gene matches: 11. CDR3 length: 15 residues. Per germline, CDR1 SEHNR and CDR2 FQNEAQ (reference sequence). The CDR3 bases are TGTGCCAGCAGCCTGGGGACAAGGGGGCAGGAAAAACTGTTTTTT. Amino acids: CASSLGTRGQEKLFF.

The V gene is TRBV19, the J gene TRBJ1-5; TRBD1 agrees at 11 bases. The ends lost 8 bases at V and 1 base at J; junction bases unmatched: 10. CDR1 is LNHDA and CDR2 is SQIVND in the germline V gene (reference sequence). This CDR3 comprises 17 residues. Here the CDR3 reads CASSGTGGSRSNQPQHF. DNA for the CDR3: TGTGCCAGTTCCGGGACAGGGGGAAGCAGGAGCAATCAGCCCCAGCATTTT.

The chain is built from TRBV5-6 and TRBJ1-3, with TRBD1 as a possible D gene (5 bases). CDR3 length equals 14 residues. V was clipped by 4 bases and J by 3 bases, with 11 bases between them. CDR1 is SGHDT and CDR2 is YYEEEE in the germline V gene. The CDR3 here is CASSPPGRGNTIYF. CDR3 in DNA: TGTGCCAGCAGCCCACCAGGGCGTGGAAACACCATATATTTT.

V usage is TRBV28 and J usage is TRBJ2-3; 9 bases line up with TRBD1. V shed 4 bases, J shed 0 bases, and the junction held 5 bases outside the gene matches. CDR3 length equals 16 residues. The germline CDR1 and CDR2 sequences are MDHEN and SYDVKM. Written as DNA, the CDR3 is TGTGCCAGCAGTTACAGGGGGCTTGGGAGCACAGATACGCAGTATTTT. Amino acid sequence: CASSYRGLGSTDTQYF.

This clone showed up just once. The rearrangement uses TRBV11-1 and TRBJ2-1; TRBD2 might be the D (6 bases). In germline, CDR1 is SGHAT, CDR2 FQDESV (reference sequence). Trimming cost V 1 base and J 0 bases, with 16 bases left between them. CDR3 length: 18 residues. The CDR3 coding sequence is TGTGCCAGCAGCTTAGGGGGGGTGGTCACTAACTCCTACAATGAGCAGTTCTTC. Translated, it gives CASSLGGVVTNSYNEQFF.

This clone has only one observation. The rearrangement joins TRBV10-3 to TRBJ1-5, with TRBD1 as a possible D gene (5 bases). The CDR3 spans 14 residues. Germline V gene sequence: CDR1 ENHRY, CDR2 SYGVKD. Trimming removed 3 bases at V and 4 bases at J, with 10 bases between. In DNA, the CDR3 is TGTGCCATCAGTGACAGACAGTTTAATCAGCCCCAGCATTTT. Its protein product is CAISDRQFNQPQHF.

The chain couples TRBV5-4 to TRBJ2-1; D perhaps matches TRBD2 (5 bases). The germline V gene encodes CDR1 SGHNT and CDR2 YYREEE (reference sequence). The V and J ends lost 3 bases and 4 bases respectively, with 11 bases between them. The CDR3 has 14 residues. The CDR3, as DNA: TGTGCCAGCAGCTGGACTGCAGGATACAATGAGCAGTTCTTC. Amino acids: CASSWTAGYNEQFF. The full variable domain, in which reference TRBV5-4 and TRBJ2-1 provide the parts outside the CDR3, is ETGVTQSPTHLIKTRGQQVTLRCSSQSGHNTVSWYQQALGQGPQFIFQYYREEENGRGNFPPRFSGLQFPNYSSELNVNALELDDSALYLCASSWTAGYNEQFFGPGTRLTVL.

V gene TRBV7-6 combines with J gene TRBJ2-2; no reliable D call. There are 14 residues in the CDR3. Germline lookup yields CDR1 SGHVS and CDR2 FNYEAQ. Trimming left V 7 bases short and J 0 bases short, with 9 bases between. Written as DNA, the CDR3 is TGTGCCAGCATGGAGAGTTCGAACACCGGGGAGCTGTTTTTT. Its protein is CASMESSNTGELFF.

The V call is TRBV7-2, the J call TRBJ1-2; maybe TRBD1 (5 bases). Germline V gene sequence: CDR1 SGHTA, CDR2 FQGNSA. The CDR3 has 14 residues. The V and J ends lost 3 bases and 4 bases respectively, with 12 bases between them. The CDR3 DNA is TGTGCCAGCAGCTTGGGTGGGGGAGGCTATGGCTACACCTTC. This sequence encodes CASSLGGGGYGYTF.

The genes are TRBV30 and TRBJ1-1; tentative D call: TRBD1 (5 bases). V dropped 8 bases and J dropped 3 bases, with 13 bases sitting between them. This CDR3 has 12 residues. The germline CDR1 and CDR2 sequences are GTSNPN and SVGIG (reference sequence). The CDR3 is CAGRVRDTEAFF. The DNA of the CDR3 is TGTGCCGGCAGGGTGAGAGACACTGAAGCTTTCTTT.

The chain links TRBV13 to TRBJ2-7; 10 bases agree with TRBD1. The V gene end was trimmed by 4 bases and the J gene end by 3 bases; junction bases not matched to a gene: 12. The CDR3 has 17 amino acids. Germline-derived CDR1 and CDR2 are PRHDT and FYEKMQ (reference sequence). The CDR3 reads CASSSSPGQGNFYEQYF. The CDR3 DNA reads as TGTGCCAGCAGCTCGTCTCCGGGACAGGGGAATTTCTACGAGCAGTACTTC.

The V gene is TRBV19, the J gene TRBJ2-1, with 9 bases fitting TRBD2. This CDR3 has 16 residues. Looked up from germline, CDR1 is LNHDA and CDR2 is SQIVND (reference sequence). Trimming at V came to 3 bases and at J to 2 bases, leaving 5 bases not matched to a gene. In DNA, the CDR3 is TGTGCCAGTAGTATGAGACTAGCGGCAACCTACAATGAGCAGTTCTTC. Its protein product is CASSMRLAATYNEQFF.

By frequency in the sample, this clone is medium-sized. The chain links TRBV27 to TRBJ2-3, with TRBD1 matching over 8 bases. Germline V CDR1 and CDR2: MNHEY, SMNVEV (reference sequence). This CDR3 is 16 amino acids long. Trimming took 5 bases from V and 1 from J; bases not matched to a gene: 8. The CDR3 sequence: CASSPIGQGGTDTQYF. The CDR3 DNA reads as TGTGCCAGCAGTCCAATTGGACAGGGCGGCACAGATACGCAGTATTTT.

This clone came up once. This chain connects TRBV6-6 to TRBJ2-7, with 12 bases aligning to TRBD2. CDR3 length: 15 amino acids. With V trimmed by 0 bases and J by 3 bases, 0 bases remained unmatched. Germline CDR1 MNHNY, CDR2 SVGAGI (reference sequence). CDR3 protein: CASSYSTSGSYEQYF. In nucleotides, the CDR3 is TGTGCCAGCAGTTACTCGACTAGCGGGAGCTACGAGCAGTACTTC.